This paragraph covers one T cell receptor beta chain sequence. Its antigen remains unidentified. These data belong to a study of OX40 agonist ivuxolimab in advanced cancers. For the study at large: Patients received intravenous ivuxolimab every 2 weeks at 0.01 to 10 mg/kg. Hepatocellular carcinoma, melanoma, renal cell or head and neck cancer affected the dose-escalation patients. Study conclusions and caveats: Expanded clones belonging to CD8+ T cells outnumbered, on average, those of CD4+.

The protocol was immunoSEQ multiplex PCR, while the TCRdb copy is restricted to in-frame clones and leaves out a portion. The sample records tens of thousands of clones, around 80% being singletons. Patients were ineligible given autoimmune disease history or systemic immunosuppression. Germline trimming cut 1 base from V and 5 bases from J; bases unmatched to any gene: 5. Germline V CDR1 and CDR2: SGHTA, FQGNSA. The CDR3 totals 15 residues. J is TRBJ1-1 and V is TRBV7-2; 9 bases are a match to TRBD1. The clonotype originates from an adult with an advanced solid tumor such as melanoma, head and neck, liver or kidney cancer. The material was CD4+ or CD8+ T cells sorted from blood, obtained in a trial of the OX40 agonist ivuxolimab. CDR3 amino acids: CASSLVGTGNTEAFF. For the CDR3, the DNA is TGTGCCAGCAGCTTAGTGGGGACAGGGAATACTGAAGCTTTCTTT.